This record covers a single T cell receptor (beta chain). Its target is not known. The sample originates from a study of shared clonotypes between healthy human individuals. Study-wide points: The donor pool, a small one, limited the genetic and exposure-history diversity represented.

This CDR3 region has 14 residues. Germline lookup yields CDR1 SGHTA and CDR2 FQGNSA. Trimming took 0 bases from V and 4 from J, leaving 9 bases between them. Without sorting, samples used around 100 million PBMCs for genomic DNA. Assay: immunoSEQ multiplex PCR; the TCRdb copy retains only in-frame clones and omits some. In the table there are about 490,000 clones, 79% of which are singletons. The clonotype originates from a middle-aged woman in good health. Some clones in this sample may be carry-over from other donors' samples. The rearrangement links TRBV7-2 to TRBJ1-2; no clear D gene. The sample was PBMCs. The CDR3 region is CASSLAGLAYGYTF. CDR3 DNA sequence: TGTGCCAGCAGCTTAGCAGGGTTGGCCTATGGCTACACCTTC.